Following are 6 T cell receptor beta chains from one sample sequenced in a study of OX40 agonist ivuxolimab in advanced cancers. Method: immunoSEQ multiplex PCR; TCRdb's copy keeps in-frame clones and lacks some. Of more than 70,000 clones in the sample, 89% were seen once. The sample consisted of CD4+ or CD8+ T cells sorted from blood, taken in a trial of the OX40 agonist ivuxolimab. All receptors come from an adult with an advanced solid tumor such as melanoma, head and neck, liver or kidney cancer.

The chain has TRBV10-3 and TRBJ2-4; no definite D call. Germline V CDR1 and CDR2: ENHRY, SYGVKD. The CDR3 consists of 15 residues. Trimming shortened V by 8 bases and J by 1 base, and 15 bases separated the two germline ends. The CDR3 nucleotides read TGTGCCATCGGTCCCGGTCCAAGGGCCAAAAACATTCAGTACTTC. It yields the protein CAIGPGPRAKNIQYF.

The chain has TRBV18 and TRBJ2-5; D ambiguous. The V gene lost 4 bases and the J gene lost 6 bases, with 15 bases spanning the gap. Germline CDR1 reads KGHSH; CDR2 reads LQKENI. CDR3 length: 14 amino acids. The CDR3 spells CASSLSQRIKTQYF. DNA of the CDR3: TGTGCCAGCTCACTTTCTCAGCGTATAAAGACCCAGTACTTC.

This clone was observed once. The chain uses TRBV5-1 and TRBJ2-1; a weak D match, TRBD2 (5 bases). Per the germline V gene, CDR1 is SGHRS and CDR2 is YFSETQ. Trimming shortened V by 4 bases and J by 7 bases, and 24 bases separated the two germline ends. The CDR3 loop spans 17 amino acids. The CDR3 loop is CASSPSSWGDVWNEQFF. As DNA, the CDR3 is TGCGCCAGCAGCCCCAGTTCGTGGGGAGACGTATGGAATGAGCAGTTCTTC.

The chain is built from TRBV5-8 and TRBJ1-5; D is uncertain. This CDR3 has 16 residues. CDR1 is SGHTS and CDR2 is YDEGEE in the germline V gene. V dropped 2 bases and J dropped 0 bases, with 12 bases sitting between them. The CDR3 spells CASSFPRYYSNQPQHF. The CDR3 nucleotides read TGTGCCAGCAGCTTTCCCCGCTACTATAGCAATCAGCCCCAGCATTTT.

The chain recombines TRBV5-1 with TRBJ2-7, with TRBD1 matching over 7 bases. The V segment lost 3 bases and the J segment 3 bases; nucleotides outside the gene matches: 6. Per the germline V gene, CDR1 is SGHRS and CDR2 is YFSETQ. The CDR3 has 14 residues. CDR3 DNA: TGCGCCAGCAGCTCCGGGACAGCCGACTACGAGCAGTACTTC. Translation: CASSSGTADYEQYF. Full variable domain (rest looked up from reference TRBV5-1 and TRBJ2-7): KAGVTQTPRYLIKTRGQQVTLSCSPISGHRSVSWYQQTPGQGLQFLFEYFSETQRNKGNFPGRFSGRQFSNSRSEMNVSTLELGDSALYLCASSSGTADYEQYFGPGTRLTVT.

The chain carries TRBV11-2 and TRBJ2-3; 8 bases agree with TRBD1. Germline lookup yields CDR1 SGHAT and CDR2 FQNNGV. Germline trimming cut 6 bases from V and 3 bases from J; bases unmatched to any gene: 11. The CDR3 sequence is 16 residues long. This CDR3 is CASRLVTGATTDTQYF. Written as DNA, the CDR3 is TGTGCCAGCAGACTAGTGACAGGGGCGACGACAGATACGCAGTATTTT.